The 17 T cell receptor beta chains reported below all come from one sample, sequenced in a study of blood T cells in healthy people across ages. PCR was performed a second time for about 7 to 11 cycles using a sample-barcoded 5' primer and a J-beta primer mix. TCRdb reprocessed the 5' RACE reads via MiXCR and lists one record per CDR3 protein. The sample holds 750,000 or so distinct CDR3 sequences; approximately 25% are singletons and the top ten take 9.4%. These data also featured in a second study, about T cells of mothers and their children.

The source material was blood. Receptors were obtained from a boy aged 5-17 years in good health.

The chain employs TRBV7-8 and TRBJ2-1; weak D call: TRBD2 (5 bases). CDR3 length: 16 residues. CDR1 is SGHVS and CDR2 is FQNEAQ in the germline V gene. Trimming left V 5 bases short and J 3 bases short, with 17 bases between. The CDR3 region is CASSPRSEGIYNEQFF. DNA for the CDR3: TGTGCCAGCAGCCCGAGGAGTGAGGGAATCTACAATGAGCAGTTCTTC.

A few counts support this clonotype. This sequence joins TRBV6-5 and TRBJ2-5, with 8 bases identical to TRBD1. Gene TRBJ2-1 matches the end of the DNA better, so the J call may be wrong. Germline CDR1 and CDR2: MNHEY and SVGAGI. The CDR3 sequence is 12 residues long. The CDR3 sequence: CASSYDRGGQFF. DNA of the CDR3: TGTGCCAGCAGTTACGACAGGGGTGGGCAGTTCTTC.

This clonotype turned up a few times. The chain employs TRBV7-3 and TRBJ1-1, with D uncertain. The CDR3 extends over 13 amino acids. V gave up 1 base and J gave up 3 bases, with 6 bases separating them. CDR1 is SGHTA and CDR2 is FQGTGA in the germline V gene. The CDR3 spells CASSLKQYTEAFF. CDR3 bases: TGTGCCAGCAGCTTAAAACAGTACACTGAAGCTTTCTTT.

The chain combines TRBV6-1 with TRBJ2-7, with 8 bases that match TRBD2. The end of the DNA is better explained by TRBJ2-5, so the J call may be wrong. CDR1 MNHNS and CDR2 SASEGT come from the germline V gene. The CDR3 spans 14 residues. The CDR3 protein is CASRERETLETQYF. The CDR3 DNA reads as TGTGCCAGCAGGGAGCGGGAGACGCTAGAGACCCAGTACTTC.

This clonotype was counted ten times or more. This chain links TRBV7-2 with TRBJ2-7; D not resolved. The CDR3 is 12 residues long. V lost 5 bases and J 4 bases, leaving 9 bases between the germline ends. Germline-derived CDR1 and CDR2 are SGHTA and FQGNSA. The DNA of the CDR3 is TGTGCCAGCAGCCCCCCCGGTTACGAGCAGTACTTC. Residues: CASSPPGYEQYF. Complete variable domain (other parts from reference TRBV7-2 and TRBJ2-7): GAGVSQSPSNKVTEKGKDVELRCDPISGHTALYWYRQSLGQGLEFLIYFQGNSAPDKSGLPSDRFSAERTGGSVSTLTIQRTQQEDSAVYLCASSPPGYEQYFGPGTRLTVT.

The table lists this clonotype with a few counts. The J gene is TRBJ2-3, the V gene TRBV7-9; no reliable D call. The germline V gene has CDR1 SEHNR and CDR2 FQNEAQ (reference sequence). CDR3 length equals 17 residues. V dropped 0 bases and J dropped 0 bases, with 13 bases sitting between them. The DNA for the CDR3 is TGTGCCAGCAGCTTAGCGCTTCAGTCACCTAGCACAGATACGCAGTATTTT. Its translation: CASSLALQSPSTDTQYF.

This clonotype turned up a few times. The J gene is TRBJ2-7, the V gene TRBV7-9; D is perhaps TRBD1 (6 bases). CDR3 length: 13 residues. The germline V gene has CDR1 SEHNR and CDR2 FQNEAQ (reference sequence). Trimming cost V 1 base and J 5 bases, with 9 bases left between them. CDR3 amino acids: CASSLVQGHEQYF. The CDR3 DNA is TGTGCCAGCAGCTTAGTACAGGGACACGAGCAGTACTTC.

A note on this clonotype: Lacking the conserved final phenylalanine or tryptophan, this CDR3 likely reflects a read error. This sequence joins TRBV7-2 and TRBJ1-2; the D is unclear. The length of the CDR3 is 11 residues. CDR1 and CDR2 (germline): SGHTA, FQGNSA. The V end was cut by 2 bases, the J end by 7 bases, with 5 bases between. The CDR3 loop reads CTSSLSGGYTL. The CDR3 DNA is TGTACCAGCAGCTTATCTGGTGGCTACACCCTC.

This clonotype came up a few times. One junction end does not reproduce the germline sequence, and a read error may be involved. The V and J genes are TRBV20-1 and TRBJ2-7, with a tentative D call TRBD2 (5 bases). Germline CDR1 and CDR2: DFQATT and SNEGSKA (reference sequence). The CDR3 covers 13 residues. The CDR3 region has the DNA TGCAGCGCTAGAGGGCCCGGTTCCTACGAGCAGTACTTC. The encoded protein is CSARGPGSYEQYF.

This clonotype was counted ten times or more. The gene calls are TRBV12-3 or TRBV12-4 and TRBJ2-4, with unresolved D. CDR3 size: 14 residues. V was clipped by 2 bases and J by 0 bases, with 5 bases between them. CDR3 region: CASSLSLAKNIQYF. The DNA for the CDR3 is TGTGCCAGCAGTTTATCGCTAGCCAAAAACATTCAGTACTTC.

This clonotype came up a few times. V and J are TRBV28 and TRBJ1-4; no reliable D call. Trimming shortened V by 6 bases and J by 0 bases, and 5 bases separated the two germline ends. Germline V lookup: CDR1 MDHEN, CDR2 SYDVKM. The CDR3 runs to 13 residues. CDR3 protein: CASSPPTNEKLFF. DNA of the CDR3: TGTGCCAGCAGCCCTCCAACTAATGAAAAACTGTTTTTT. The full variable domain, in which reference TRBV28 and TRBJ1-4 provide the parts outside the CDR3, is DVKVTQSSRYLVKRTGEKVFLECVQDMDHENMFWYRQDPGLGLRLIYFSYDVKMKEKGDIPEGYSVSREKKERFSLILESASTNQTSMYLCASSPPTNEKLFFGSGTQLSVL.

This clonotype was picked up a small number of times. The V and J genes are TRBV4-2 and TRBJ1-6; D gene uncertain. V was clipped by 2 bases and J by 7 bases, with 12 bases between them. The CDR3 consists of 15 residues. The germline V gene encodes CDR1 LGHNA and CDR2 YNFKEQ. The CDR3 DNA follows: TGTGCCAGCAGCCAAATCGGGAGCGGAAATTCACCCCTCCACTTT. It encodes CASSQIGSGNSPLHF.

This chain links TRBV20-1 with TRBJ2-5, with 8 bases aligning to TRBD2. This CDR3 has 12 amino acids. Trimming removed 7 bases from V and 2 bases from J; junction bases left unmatched: 3. Germline CDR1 is DFQATT and CDR2 is SNEGSKA (reference sequence). DNA of the CDR3: TGCAGTGGGAGACTAGCGCAAGAGACCCAGTACTTC. It codes for CSGRLAQETQYF.

This clonotype was seen a handful of times. The chain carries TRBV12-3 or TRBV12-4 and TRBJ2-5, with 7 bases aligning to TRBD1. CDR3 length equals 14 residues. Trimming at V came to 5 bases and at J to 4 bases, leaving 7 bases not matched to a gene. The CDR3 here is CASSDRVLGETQYF. The CDR3 DNA reads as TGTGCCAGCAGTGACAGGGTCCTAGGAGAGACCCAGTACTTC.

This clonotype was detected many times. This chain uses TRBV12-5 with TRBJ2-5; 10 bases line up with TRBD1. The CDR3 length is 12 residues. Germline values: CDR1 LGHNT, CDR2 FRNRAP. V dropped 10 bases and J dropped 4; count of bases not matched to a gene: 3. The CDR3 loop reads CATWDRGETQYF. For the CDR3, the DNA is TGTGCTACCTGGGACAGGGGAGAGACCCAGTACTTC.

The J gene is TRBJ2-1, the V gene TRBV12-3 or TRBV12-4; 10 positions match TRBD2. The J segment lost 3 bases and the V segment lost 3 bases, leaving 5 bases of the junction unmatched. This CDR3 has 16 amino acids. This chain's CDR3 is CASSFLAGGIYNEQFF. DNA of the CDR3: TGTGCCAGCAGTTTCTTAGCGGGAGGAATCTACAATGAGCAGTTCTTC.

This clonotype appeared a few times. The chain uses TRBV6-2 or TRBV6-3 and TRBJ2-5; 9 bases line up with TRBD2. TRBJ2-1 matches the DNA end more closely, so the J call is doubtful. The CDR3 totals 16 residues. Germline CDR1 and CDR2: MNHEY and SVGEGT. This chain's CDR3 is CASTPGRLAAYNEQFF. The CDR3 region has the DNA TGTGCCAGCACCCCCGGTCGACTAGCGGCCTACAATGAGCAGTTCTTC.